This T cell receptor beta chain was sequenced during a study of blood T cell repertoires in COVID-19. Study-wide context: The United States, Italy and Spain were the sources of the acute and convalescent COVID-19 samples. T cells, B-cell-depleted T cells, or PBMCs supplied cDNA or gDNA.

V lost 4 bases and J lost 7; bases outside the gene matches: 12. There are 16 residues in the CDR3. Germline lookup yields CDR1 MGHRA and CDR2 YSYEKL. In the study's own analysis: Reference gene primer amplification in the assay estimated nucleated cell counts. Profiled with immunoSEQ multiplex PCR; TCRdb holds only in-frame clones, not every one. Clone size and the V and J calls come from that table; the DNA yielded D and trimming. The data contain about 230,000 clones, 80% to 90% of them singletons. This TCR was recovered from a man aged 35-49 years who had recovered from COVID-19. The chain has TRBV4-1 and TRBJ1-5; 8 bases map to TRBD1. The sample taken for sequencing was peripheral blood. The DNA for the CDR3 is TGCGCCAGCAGCCTCGGAGGGGGCAGGGGGCTGCAGCCCCAGCATTTT. It codes for CASSLGGGRGLQPQHF.